Listed here are 8 T cell receptor beta chains from one sample, sequenced in a study of beta chain features in type 1 diabetes. Investigators reverse transcribed all isolated RNA, so they sequenced expressed TCRB transcripts. The method was immunoSEQ multiplex PCR; TCRdb's version includes in-frame clones alone and lacks a portion of them. This table holds 860,000 or so clones, about a sixth found once. Sequences were obtained from naive CD4+ T cells from blood. Every receptor here comes from a young woman in good health.

This clone was counted between two and nine times. Other DNA sequences of this sample code for an identical CDR3. The genes are TRBV5-6 and TRBJ2-5; the D is unclear. Germline lookup yields CDR1 SGHDT and CDR2 YYEEEE. Trimming took 2 bases from V and 3 from J, leaving 5 bases between them. There are 12 residues in the CDR3. For the CDR3, the DNA is TGTGCCAGCAGCTTAGTGGAAGAGACCCAGTACTTC. Residues: CASSLVEETQYF.

The chain recombines TRBV6-5 with TRBJ1-2; D is perhaps TRBD1 (5 bases). The length of the CDR3 is 13 residues. Germline lookup yields CDR1 MNHEY and CDR2 SVGAGI. Trimming took 4 bases from V and 8 from J, leaving 14 bases between them. The CDR3 sequence: CASSSGTLWGYTF. CDR3 sequence (DNA): TGTGCCAGCAGTTCCGGGACTTTATGGGGCTACACCTTC.

This clone came up a few times. The chain carries TRBV5-4 and TRBJ2-4; TRBD2 agrees at 12 bases. In germline, CDR1 is SGHNT, CDR2 YYREEE (reference sequence). With 3 bases clipped from V and 12 bases from J, the junction kept 13 bases outside the gene matches. This CDR3 comprises 16 residues. The CDR3 spells CASSWMTSGGRLDQYF. CDR3 nucleotide sequence: TGTGCCAGCAGCTGGATGACTAGCGGGGGCCGGTTAGATCAGTACTTC. The entire variable domain, with the rest obtained from reference TRBV5-4 and TRBJ2-4, is as follows: ETGVTQSPTHLIKTRGQQVTLRCSSQSGHNTVSWYQQALGQGPQFIFQYYREEENGRGNFPPRFSGLQFPNYSSELNVNALELDDSALYLCASSWMTSGGRLDQYFGAGTRLSVL.

This sequence joins TRBV27 and TRBJ2-5; D not certain. Per the germline V gene, CDR1 is MNHEY and CDR2 is SMNVEV (reference sequence). CDR3 length equals 15 residues. The V and J ends lost 0 bases and 7 bases respectively, with 15 bases between them. The CDR3, as DNA: TGTGCCAGCAGTTTATCTTCTCTGGGGTTGAGGACCCAGTACTTC. Amino acid sequence: CASSLSSLGLRTQYF.

The chain uses TRBV10-3 and TRBJ2-3, with a weak D call TRBD1 (5 bases). Germline CDR1 is ENHRY and CDR2 is SYGVKD. The CDR3 consists of 16 residues. V was shortened by 1 base and J by 0 bases, with 11 bases between the two germline ends. CDR3: CAISEFQGSSTDTQYF. The CDR3 DNA reads as TGTGCCATCAGTGAGTTCCAGGGCTCTAGCACAGATACGCAGTATTTT.

The chain combines TRBV4-1 with TRBJ2-5; maybe TRBD1 (6 bases). CDR3 length: 13 amino acids. The ends were cut back, 3 bases at V and 5 bases at J, with 10 bases in the middle. Germline assignment: CDR1 MGHRA and CDR2 YSYEKL. In DNA form, the CDR3 reads TGCGCCAGCAGCCACACCACAGGGGAGACCCAGTACTTC. Protein product: CASSHTTGETQYF.

This clone was detected only a few times. This rearrangement joins TRBV19 to TRBJ2-5, with a tentative D call TRBD1 (5 bases). There are 15 residues in the CDR3. V lost 4 bases and J lost 5, with 17 bases in between. The germline gives CDR1 LNHDA, CDR2 SQIVND (reference sequence). CDR3 protein: CASSTYAVGQETQYF. Written as DNA, the CDR3 is TGTGCCAGTAGTACCTACGCGGTGGGGCAGGAGACCCAGTACTTC.

Only a few counts were recorded for this clone. The V call is TRBV7-2, the J call TRBJ1-5; D is unclear. V was pared by 5 bases and J by 0 bases, with 11 bases between. The length of the CDR3 is 15 residues. Looked up from germline, CDR1 is SGHTA and CDR2 is FQGNSA. CDR3 residues: CASSIGGYSNQPQHF. CDR3 DNA sequence: TGTGCCAGCAGCATAGGAGGGTATAGCAATCAGCCCCAGCATTTT. Complete variable domain (other parts from reference TRBV7-2 and TRBJ1-5): GAGVSQSPSNKVTEKGKDVELRCDPISGHTALYWYRQSLGQGLEFLIYFQGNSAPDKSGLPSDRFSAERTGGSVSTLTIQRTQQEDSAVYLCASSIGGYSNQPQHFGDGTRLSIL.